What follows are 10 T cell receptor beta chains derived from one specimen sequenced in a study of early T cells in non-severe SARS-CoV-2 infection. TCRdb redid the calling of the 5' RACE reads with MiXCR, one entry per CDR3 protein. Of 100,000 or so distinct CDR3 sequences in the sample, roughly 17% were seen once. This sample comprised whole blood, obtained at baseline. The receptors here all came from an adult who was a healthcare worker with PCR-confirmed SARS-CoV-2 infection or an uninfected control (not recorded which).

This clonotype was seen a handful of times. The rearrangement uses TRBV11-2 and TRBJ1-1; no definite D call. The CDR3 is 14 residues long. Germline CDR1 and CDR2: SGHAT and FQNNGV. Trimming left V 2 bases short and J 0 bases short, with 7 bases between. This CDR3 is CASSLTLMNTEAFF. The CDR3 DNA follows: TGTGCCAGCAGCTTAACTCTGATGAACACTGAAGCTTTCTTT.

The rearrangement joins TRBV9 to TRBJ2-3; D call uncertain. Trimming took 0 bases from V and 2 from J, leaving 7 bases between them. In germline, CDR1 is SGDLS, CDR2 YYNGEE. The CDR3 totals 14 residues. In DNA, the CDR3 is TGTGCCAGCAGCGTAGGCGGATACACAGATACGCAGTATTTT. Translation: CASSVGGYTDTQYF.

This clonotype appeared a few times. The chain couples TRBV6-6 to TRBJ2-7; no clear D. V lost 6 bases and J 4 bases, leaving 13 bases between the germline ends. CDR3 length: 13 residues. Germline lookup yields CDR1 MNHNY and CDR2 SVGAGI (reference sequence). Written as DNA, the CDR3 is TGTGCCAGCAGCCCACCGGACCGTTACGAGCAGTACTTC. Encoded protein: CASSPPDRYEQYF.

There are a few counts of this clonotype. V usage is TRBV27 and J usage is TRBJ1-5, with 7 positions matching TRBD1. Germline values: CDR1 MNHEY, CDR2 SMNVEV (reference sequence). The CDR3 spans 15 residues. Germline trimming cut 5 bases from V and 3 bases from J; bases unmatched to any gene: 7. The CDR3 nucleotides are TGTGCCAGCAGTCCACACAGGGGTCTCAATCAGCCCCAGCATTTT. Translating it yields CASSPHRGLNQPQHF.

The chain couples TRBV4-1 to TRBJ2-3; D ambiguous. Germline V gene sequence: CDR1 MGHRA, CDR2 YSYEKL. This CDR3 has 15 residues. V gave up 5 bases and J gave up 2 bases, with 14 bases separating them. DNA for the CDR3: TGCGCCAGCAGCAACGATCCTCGGAACACAGATACGCAGTATTTT. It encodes CASSNDPRNTDTQYF.

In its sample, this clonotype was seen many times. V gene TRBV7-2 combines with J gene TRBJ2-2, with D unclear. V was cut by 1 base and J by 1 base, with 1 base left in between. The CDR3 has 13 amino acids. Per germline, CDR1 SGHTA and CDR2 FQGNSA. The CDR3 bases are TGTGCCAGCAGCTTAGGGAACACCGGGGAGCTGTTTTTT. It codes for CASSLGNTGELFF. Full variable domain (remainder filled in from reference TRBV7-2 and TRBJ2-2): GAGVSQSPSNKVTEKGKDVELRCDPISGHTALYWYRQSLGQGLEFLIYFQGNSAPDKSGLPSDRFSAERTGGSVSTLTIQRTQQEDSAVYLCASSLGNTGELFFGEGSRLTVL.

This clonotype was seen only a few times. The CDR3 sequence: CASSEPGQSVREQFF. The CDR3 DNA reads TGTGCCAGCAGCGAGCCGGGACAGTCTGTCCGCGAGCAGTTCTTC. J is TRBJ2-1 and V is TRBV12-3 or TRBV12-4, with 7 bases lining up with TRBD1. The V segment lost 6 bases and the J segment 10 bases; nucleotides outside the gene matches: 15. The CDR3 is made up of 15 amino acids.

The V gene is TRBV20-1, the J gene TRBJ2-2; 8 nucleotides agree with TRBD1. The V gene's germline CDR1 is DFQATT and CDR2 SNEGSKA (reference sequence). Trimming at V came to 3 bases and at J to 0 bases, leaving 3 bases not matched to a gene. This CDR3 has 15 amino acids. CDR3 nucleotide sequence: TGCAGTGCTAGTATGGGACAGGCGAACACCGGGGAGCTGTTTTTT. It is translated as CSASMGQANTGELFF.

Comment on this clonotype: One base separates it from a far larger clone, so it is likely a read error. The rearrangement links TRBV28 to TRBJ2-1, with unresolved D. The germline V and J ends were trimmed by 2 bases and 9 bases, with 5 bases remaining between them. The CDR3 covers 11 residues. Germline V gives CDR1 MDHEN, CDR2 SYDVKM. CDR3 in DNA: TGTGCCAGCAGTTTACTGGGTGAGCAGTTCTTC. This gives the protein CASSLLGEQFF.

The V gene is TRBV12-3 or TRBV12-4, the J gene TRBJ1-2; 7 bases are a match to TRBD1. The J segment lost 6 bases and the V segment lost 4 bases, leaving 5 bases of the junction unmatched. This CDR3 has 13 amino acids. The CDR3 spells CASSSQTGHGYTF. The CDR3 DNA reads TGTGCCAGCAGTTCCCAGACAGGGCATGGCTACACCTTC.